Listed here is a single TCR beta chain. This clonotype has at least ten counts. Which antigen it targets is not known. No qualities accompany the bases; no much larger clone lies one base away. Every donor was a healthy Caucasian. Three pairs of female monozygotic twins, all aged roughly 18 to 29 years, made up the twin cohort. CD4+ and CD8+ T cell populations were isolated with positive isolation kits from Invitrogen. These data come from a study of identical twins (dated by TCRdb to about 2016). Background for the entire study: To test whether fetal clonotypes persist, this study deep-sequenced TCR alpha and beta repertoires from monozygotic twins, from unrelated adults of various ages, and from cord blood. To rule out contamination, the twin experiments were replicated at different times with different library preparation protocols.

Preparation of the library involved 5' RACE. The listed sequencing device is Illumina HiSeq 2000. Template switching added a universal primer binding site, and the final cDNA carried a unique molecular identifier that allowed TCR cDNA molecules to be counted accurately. First-strand cDNA for TCR alpha and beta chains was synthesized from specific primers in the conserved constant-segment region. Each cDNA library was double barcoded, with a SMART-Mk sample barcode plus Illumina barcodes, to control for contamination. TruSeq adapter sequences and Illumina sample barcodes were added in two successive PCR steps. The TCR alpha and beta cDNA libraries were sequenced on the Illumina HiSeq platform using custom primers. The study's own analysis went as follows. MiGEC was used to process raw reads and extract unique molecular identifiers, and MiXCR was used to find CDR3 positions. For each individual, recombination models were inferred using an EM algorithm with the repgenHMM and IGoR tools. The analysis of shared clonotypes was done with the tcR package in R, with sharing normalized by the product of cloneset sizes. To study raw recombination free of thymic and clonal selection effects, out-of-frame nonproductive sequences were analyzed. TCRdb passed the public sequencing reads through fastp at Q25 and MiXCR, retaining productive beta sequences. Each entry is one CDR3 protein sequence, shown with its most common DNA and genes. TCRdb's processing, not the authors' own work, is the source of the V and J calls. The sample profile shows roughly 500,000 distinct CDR3 sequences; about 20% of them were found once. The ten largest clones add up to about 0.93% of the sample.

The germline V gene provides CDR1 ENHRY and CDR2 SYGVKD. Inclusive of the bounding cysteine and phenylalanine, the CDR3 is 15 residues long. Just the 45-base CDR3 DNA is kept, in frame starting at base 1. The V end gives up 3 bases and the J end 9 bases, leaving 8 bases in the junction not matched to a gene. The study at large found these results: Because the same donors could not be followed over many years, the conclusions relied on cross-sectional statistical analysis. In beta out-of-frame sequences, excess twin sharing was weaker, because having fewer shared sequences lowered the signal-to-noise ratio. Abundant cord blood beta clonotypes had fewer insertions, young adult naive repertoires showed a similar but weaker trend, and memory repertoires showed no such trend. Compared with coincidental sharing between unrelated individuals, out-of-frame TCR alpha sequences shared between twins had an excess of sequences with low generation probability. Zero-insertion analyses could be partly confounded by invariant T cells such as MAIT and iNKT, although diverse VJ usage argued against such confounding for most clonotypes. Out-of-frame TCR alpha sharing in monozygotic twins was systematically underestimated by recombination models, whereas sharing between unrelated individuals was in agreement with the recombination models.

This same sample was also part of a study on T cells expressing NK-cell markers. Reported in the second study: In sorted CD3+CD56+NKG2C+, CD3+CD56+NKG2C- and CD3+CD56-NKG2C+ T-cell subsets from several donors, TCR beta-chain repertoires were profiled. Among the eight sequenced donors, seven were HCMV-seropositive and one was HCMV-seronegative. In several experiments an anti-gammadeltaTCR antibody was added to restrict sorting to alphabetaTCR-expressing T cells. In about six donors, the dominant CD3+CD56+NKG2C+ clonotypes were found to rank among the top 10 CD8+ clonotypes and to make up 1.0-7.0% of CD8+ T cells. Those dominant clonotypes were again the most abundant among CD3+CD56-NKG2C+ cells in a few donors, at about 28.3-65%. Whether the expanded NKG2C-expressing T cell clones were specific for HCMV antigens was left unclear. The eight sequenced donors were randomly selected healthy volunteers, three men and five women. A commercial ELISA kit detecting HCMV-specific IgG in serum was used to determine HCMV serostatus. MIGEC handled demultiplexing of the reads and grouping by UMI, while MiTCR was used to assemble and quantify clonotypes. To exclude erroneous sequences, only TCR cDNA sequences supported by at least two reads were retained. The tcR package was used for downstream repertoire analysis, with clonotypes matched between fractions based on CDR3 nucleotide sequence plus V segment. VDJmatch was used to annotate antigen specificity against VDJdb, with one amino acid substitution in CDR3 permitted.

The V gene is TRBV10-3 and the J gene is TRBJ2-1, and 10 junctional nucleotides match TRBD2. Material for sequencing was CD4+ T cells sorted from blood. The source of this sequence is a woman aged 18-30 years in good health. The DNA is TGTGCCATCAGTGATCCCAGCGGGAGGGCCTCTGAGCAGTTCTTC. Its amino acids are CAISDPSGRASEQFF.